These 23 T cell receptor beta chains originate from one sample sequenced in a study of identical twins. Each CDR3 protein is one row after TCRdb ran MiXCR on the 5' RACE reads. The sample has around 290,000 distinct CDR3 sequences; 9.5% are singletons. The data also belong to a second study, concerning yellow fever vaccine responses in identical twins.

The sample comprised CD8+ T cells sorted from blood. The receptors derive from a woman aged 18-29 years in good health.

This clonotype was seen repeatedly, ten times or more. The V and J genes are TRBV20-1 and TRBJ1-1; D unclear. V was trimmed by 1 base and J by 4 bases, leaving 7 bases between them. The CDR3 is made up of 12 amino acids. CDR1 and CDR2 (germline): DFQATT, SNEGSKA (reference sequence). The CDR3 loop reads CSARARITEAFF. CDR3 sequence (DNA): TGCAGTGCTAGAGCCAGAATCACTGAAGCTTTCTTT.

The rearrangement uses TRBV6-1 and TRBJ2-5; 8 nucleotides match TRBD2. Trimming removed 5 bases from V and 4 bases from J; junction bases left unmatched: 9. This CDR3 has 15 residues. Germline assignment: CDR1 MNHNS and CDR2 SASEGT. As DNA, the CDR3 is TGTGCCAGCAGTCCACTAGCGGATCTTGTAGAGACCCAGTACTTC. Translated, it gives CASSPLADLVETQYF.

This clonotype showed up just a few times. The chain is built from TRBV7-9 and TRBJ2-7; 7 bases agree with TRBD1. This CDR3 is 14 amino acids long. Germline V gene sequence: CDR1 SEHNR, CDR2 FQNEAQ (reference sequence). Germline trimming cut 7 bases from V and 2 bases from J; bases unmatched to any gene: 8. The chain's CDR3 is CASTVRQGTYEQYF. The CDR3, as DNA: TGTGCCAGCACCGTCCGACAGGGAACCTACGAGCAGTACTTC.

J is TRBJ2-3 and V is TRBV10-3, with TRBD2 matching 8 bases. V dropped 3 bases and J dropped 8; count of bases not matched to a gene: 4. This CDR3 comprises 13 residues. CDR1 is ENHRY and CDR2 is SYGVKD in the germline V gene. The CDR3 spells CAISEGLAATQYF. The CDR3 nucleotides read TGTGCCATCAGTGAAGGACTAGCTGCTACGCAGTATTTT.

V gene TRBV5-1 combines with J gene TRBJ2-1; D remains unclear. Trimming pared 3 bases from V and 7 bases from J, leaving 8 bases between. CDR3 length: 12 residues. Per germline, CDR1 SGHRS and CDR2 YFSETQ. In nucleotides, the CDR3 is TGCGCCAGCAGCTCTTCCCCGAATGAGCAGTTCTTC. It translates to CASSSSPNEQFF.

This clonotype was seen repeatedly, ten times or more. The chain employs TRBV5-1 and TRBJ2-1; D remains unclear. The CDR3 contains 12 residues. Germline V gives CDR1 SGHRS, CDR2 YFSETQ. Trimming removed 3 bases at V and 5 bases at J, with 6 bases between. CDR3: CASSSRDNEQFF. In nucleotides, the CDR3 is TGCGCCAGCAGCTCCCGGGACAATGAGCAGTTCTTC. Complete variable domain (other parts from reference TRBV5-1 and TRBJ2-1): KAGVTQTPRYLIKTRGQQVTLSCSPISGHRSVSWYQQTPGQGLQFLFEYFSETQRNKGNFPGRFSGRQFSNSRSEMNVSTLELGDSALYLCASSSRDNEQFFGPGTRLTVL.

The genes are TRBV7-9 and TRBJ2-1; the match to TRBD1 covers 11 bases. J was trimmed by 7 bases and V by 6 bases; bases with no gene match: 11. CDR3 length equals 16 residues. CDR1 SEHNR and CDR2 FQNEAQ come from the germline V gene (reference sequence). The CDR3 is CASSPLGTGGDNEQFF. The CDR3 DNA sequence: TGTGCCAGCAGTCCCCTCGGGACAGGGGGTGATAATGAGCAGTTCTTC. Based on the CDR3 plus reference TRBV7-9 and TRBJ2-1, the full variable domain is DTGVSQNPRHKITKRGQNVTFRCDPISEHNRLYWYRQTLGQGPEFLTYFQNEAQLEKSRLLSDRFSAERPKGSFSTLEIQRTEQGDSAMYLCASSPLGTGGDNEQFFGPGTRLTVL.

This clonotype was detected many times. This rearrangement joins TRBV12-3 or TRBV12-4 to TRBJ2-7; 10 nucleotides agree with TRBD2. With 4 bases clipped from V and 5 bases from J, the junction kept 23 bases outside the gene matches. This CDR3 is 20 amino acids long. Here the CDR3 DNA reads TGTGCCAGCAGTTCTACTCTGGACAGGCAGTCTAGCGGGAGTATACACGAGCAGTACTTC. This sequence encodes CASSSTLDRQSSGSIHEQYF.

A few counts support this clonotype. V usage is TRBV9 and J usage is TRBJ2-5; D might be TRBD1 (5 bases). The V gene's germline CDR1 is SGDLS and CDR2 YYNGEE. V was clipped by 2 bases and J by 1 base, with 12 bases between them. This CDR3 is built from 15 residues. CDR3 nucleotides: TGTGCCAGCAGCGTCGTTACAGGTCCCCAAGAGACCCAGTACTTC. Its translation is CASSVVTGPQETQYF.

This clonotype was counted only a few times. This chain joins TRBV7-9 and TRBJ2-5, with D perhaps TRBD2 (5 bases). Germline values: CDR1 SEHNR, CDR2 FQNEAQ (reference sequence). Trimming took 5 bases from V and 3 from J, leaving 10 bases between them. The CDR3 spans 13 residues. The CDR3 sequence is CASSRGAEETQYF. The CDR3 DNA reads as TGTGCCAGCAGCCGGGGAGCCGAAGAGACCCAGTACTTC.

The rearrangement links TRBV4-3 to TRBJ2-1; D may be TRBD2 (5 bases). Germline CDR1 and CDR2: LGHNA and YSLEER. This CDR3 contains 13 residues. Trimming stripped 4 bases from V and 6 bases from J, with 10 bases between. Written as DNA, the CDR3 is TGCGCCAGCAGCCTCGGACTGATCAATGAGCAGTTCTTC. It translates to CASSLGLINEQFF.

The gene calls are TRBV3-1 and TRBJ2-1, with 16 nucleotides matching TRBD2. The length of the CDR3 is 20 residues. V lost 1 base, J lost 8 bases, and 14 bases stayed unmatched. The germline V gene encodes CDR1 LGHDT and CDR2 YNNKEL (reference sequence). CDR3 loop: CASSQGGWGLAGGPMDEQFF. Here the CDR3 DNA reads TGTGCCAGCAGCCAAGGGGGTTGGGGACTAGCGGGAGGGCCGATGGATGAGCAGTTCTTC.

The chain recombines TRBV23-1 with TRBJ2-7; 7 positions match TRBD1. TRBV23-1 is annotated as an ORF whose role is uncertain. The CDR3 is 18 residues long. The junction had 11 bases not matched to a gene; V was cut back by 0 bases and J by 0 bases. Here the CDR3 DNA reads TGCGCCAGCAGTCAATCGAAGCCGACGGACAGGTCCTCCTACGAGCAGTACTTC. It specifies CASSQSKPTDRSSYEQYF.

The chain links TRBV6-2 or TRBV6-3 to TRBJ2-6; TRBD1 or TRBD2 may be the D gene (7 bases each). Trimming left V 7 bases short and J 2 bases short, with 18 bases between. This CDR3 comprises 17 residues. Germline V lookup: CDR1 MNHEY, CDR2 SVGEGT. The CDR3 is CASTHRQGGTGANVLTF. DNA for the CDR3: TGTGCCAGCACCCATCGGCAGGGGGGGACTGGGGCCAACGTCCTGACTTTC.

This clonotype was recorded many times. The chain uses TRBV6-2 or TRBV6-3 and TRBJ2-7, with 15 nucleotides matching TRBD2. CDR1 MNHEY and CDR2 SVGEGT come from the germline V gene. This CDR3 has 21 residues. V lost 0 bases to trimming and J lost 0 bases; unmatched junction nucleotides: 12. This CDR3 reads CASSYSIVGTSGRRRSYEQYF. The CDR3 DNA is TGTGCCAGCAGTTACTCGATCGTTGGGACTAGCGGGAGGCGCCGCTCCTACGAGCAGTACTTC.

This clonotype was counted many times. The chain combines TRBV5-1 with TRBJ2-3; D unresolved. CDR1 SGHRS and CDR2 YFSETQ come from the germline V gene. V gave up 7 bases and J gave up 5 bases, with 20 bases separating them. The CDR3 contains 15 residues. The CDR3 reads CASHDTDSSRDTQYF. The CDR3 nucleotides read TGCGCCAGCCACGACACGGATTCTTCAAGAGATACGCAGTATTTT.

This clonotype showed up just a few times. The chain links TRBV4-1 to TRBJ2-1; no reliable D call. CDR1 is MGHRA, CDR2 YSYEKL, per germline. V was cut by 2 bases and J by 0 bases, with 8 bases left in between. This CDR3 comprises 15 residues. The CDR3: CASSQKRSSYNEQFF. The DNA of the CDR3 is TGCGCCAGCAGCCAAAAAAGGAGCTCCTACAATGAGCAGTTCTTC.

The J gene is TRBJ2-7, the V gene TRBV20-1; D perhaps matches TRBD1 (6 bases). Germline V CDR1 and CDR2: DFQATT, SNEGSKA (reference sequence). The CDR3 totals 13 residues. The V and J ends lost 5 bases and 4 bases respectively, with 15 bases between them. CDR3 region: CSAQGHSDYEQYF. In nucleotides, the CDR3 is TGCAGTGCTCAGGGGCACAGCGATTACGAGCAGTACTTC.

This clonotype has at least ten counts. CDR3 coding DNA: TGTGCCAGCAGCTTAGCGGCCAGGGTGGTTACCTACAATGAGCAGTTCTTC. This sequence encodes CASSLAARVVTYNEQFF. The gene calls are TRBV7-8 and TRBJ2-1; possibly TRBD1 for D (5 bases). The CDR3 contains 17 residues. The germline V gene encodes CDR1 SGHVS and CDR2 FQNEAQ. Trimming took 0 bases from V and 2 from J, leaving 14 bases between them.

This clonotype showed up just a few times. The V call is TRBV6-1, the J call TRBJ2-7, with TRBD2 matching 7 bases. Per the germline V gene, CDR1 is MNHNS and CDR2 is SASEGT. J gave up 7 bases and V 6 bases, and 12 bases lay outside the gene matches. This CDR3 region has 14 residues. The CDR3 bases are TGTGCCAGCAGCACCGGGACTACCCCTTCGGAGCAGTACTTC. Its translation: CASSTGTTPSEQYF.

The chain carries TRBV21-1 and TRBJ2-2; TRBD2 is the table's D call, not checked against the DNA. TRBV21-1 is marked as a pseudogene. CDR3 length: 19 residues. CDR3 sequence: CASSKQLLAGILNTGELFF. CDR3 nucleotides: TGTGCCAGCAGCAAGCAGCTACTAGCGGGGATATTGAACACCGGGGAGCTGTTTTTT.

This clonotype has a handful of counts. This chain connects TRBV20-1 to TRBJ2-7, with D hard to call. The CDR3 covers 12 residues. V gave up 0 bases and J gave up 7 bases, with 10 bases separating them. Per the germline V gene, CDR1 is DFQATT and CDR2 is SNEGSKA (reference sequence). CDR3: CSARDEGREQYF. CDR3 in DNA: TGCAGTGCTAGAGATGAAGGACGGGAGCAGTACTTC.

The table lists this clonotype with a few counts. The gene calls are TRBV27 and TRBJ1-4; no clear D gene. Germline CDR1 and CDR2: MNHEY and SMNVEV (reference sequence). The CDR3 covers 12 residues. The ends were cut back, 5 bases at V and 2 bases at J, with 3 bases in the middle. The CDR3 sequence: CASSNTNEKLFF. CDR3 in DNA: TGTGCCAGCAGTAATACTAATGAAAAACTGTTTTTT.